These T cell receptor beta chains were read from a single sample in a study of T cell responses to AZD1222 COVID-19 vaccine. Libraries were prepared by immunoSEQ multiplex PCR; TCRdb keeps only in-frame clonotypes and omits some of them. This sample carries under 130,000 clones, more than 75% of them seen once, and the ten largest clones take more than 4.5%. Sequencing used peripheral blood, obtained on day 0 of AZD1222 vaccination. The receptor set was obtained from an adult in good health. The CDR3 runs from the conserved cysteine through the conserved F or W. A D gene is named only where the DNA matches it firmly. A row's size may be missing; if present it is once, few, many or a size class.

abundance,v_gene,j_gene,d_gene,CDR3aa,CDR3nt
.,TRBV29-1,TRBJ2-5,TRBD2,CSAALAGGQTQYF,TGCAGCGCCGCGCTAGCGGGGGGACAGACCCAGTACTTC
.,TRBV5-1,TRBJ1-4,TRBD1,CASSGRTGSGEKLFF,TGCGCCAGCAGCGGCAGGACAGGGTCAGGGGAAAAACTGTTTTTT
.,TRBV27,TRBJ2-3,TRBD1,CASSLWLGTGVEDTQYF,TGTGCCAGCAGTTTGTGGTTGGGGACAGGGGTGGAAGATACGCAGTATTTT
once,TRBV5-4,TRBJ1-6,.,CASSLGGPSSYNSPLHF,TGTGCCAGCAGCCTAGGGGGGCCCAGCTCCTATAATTCACCCCTCCACTTT
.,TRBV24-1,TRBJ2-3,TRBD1,CATSDKTGPSTDTQYF,TGTGCCACCAGTGATAAGACAGGGCCTAGCACAGATACGCAGTATTTT
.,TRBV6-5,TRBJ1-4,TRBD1,CASSHRGGNEKLFF,TGTGCCAGCAGTCACAGGGGAGGGAATGAAAAACTGTTTTTT
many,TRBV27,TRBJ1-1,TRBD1,CASSRYRGDTEAFF,TGTGCCAGCAGTAGATACAGGGGGGACACTGAAGCTTTCTTT
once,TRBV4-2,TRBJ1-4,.,CASSQSLSSEKLFF,TGTGCCAGCAGCCAATCTCTTTCGTCTGAAAAACTGTTTTTT
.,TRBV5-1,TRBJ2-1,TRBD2,CASSLTSGGYNEQFF,TGCGCCAGCAGCTTGACTAGCGGGGGTTACAATGAGCAGTTCTTC
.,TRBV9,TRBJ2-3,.,CASSVEGAGTDTQYF,TGTGCCAGCAGCGTAGAGGGTGCAGGCACAGATACGCAGTATTTT
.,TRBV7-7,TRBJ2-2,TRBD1,CASSSGQGGVGELFF,TGTGCTAGCAGCTCGGGACAGGGTGGGGTCGGGGAGCTGTTTTTT
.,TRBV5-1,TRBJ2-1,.,CASSLPGGSYNEQFF,TGCGCCAGCAGCTTGCCCGGGGGATCCTACAATGAGCAGTTCTTC
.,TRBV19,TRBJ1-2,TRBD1,CASGQGPAYTF,TGTGCCAGCGGACAGGGACCAGCCTACACCTTC
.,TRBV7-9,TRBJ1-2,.,CASSPVGAGAMNGYTF,TGTGCCAGCAGCCCTGTGGGTGCGGGGGCGATGAATGGCTACACCTTC
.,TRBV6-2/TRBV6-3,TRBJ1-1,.,CASSWEGPHERRDTEAFF,TGTGCCAGCAGTTGGGAGGGGCCCCACGAAAGACGGGACACTGAAGCTTTCTTT
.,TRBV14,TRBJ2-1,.,CASSQGVGGGRNEQFF,TGTGCCAGCAGCCAAGGTGTAGGGGGGGGAAGAAATGAGCAGTTCTTC
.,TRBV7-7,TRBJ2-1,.,CASSFDRDAEQFF,TGTGCTAGCAGCTTCGACCGGGACGCCGAGCAGTTCTTC
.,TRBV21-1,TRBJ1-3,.,CASSKYVFSGNTIYF,TGTGCCAGCAGCAAATACGTTTTCTCTGGAAACACCATATATTTT
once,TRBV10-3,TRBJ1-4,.,CAIKGGSDEKLFF,TGTGCCATCAAGGGGGGTTCGGATGAAAAACTGTTTTTT
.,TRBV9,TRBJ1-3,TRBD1,CASSSAGQPGNTIYF,TGTGCCAGCAGCTCTGCGGGACAGCCTGGAAACACCATATATTTT
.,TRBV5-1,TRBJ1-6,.,CASSIGLDSPLHF,TGCGCCAGCAGCATAGGGCTGGATTCACCCCTCCACTTT
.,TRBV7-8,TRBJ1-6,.,CASSFMNSPLHF,TGTGCCAGCAGCTTTATGAATTCACCCCTCCACTTT
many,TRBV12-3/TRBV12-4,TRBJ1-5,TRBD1,CASSLTGPWAQHF,TGTGCCAGCAGCTTGACAGGGCCCTGGGCCCAGCATTTT
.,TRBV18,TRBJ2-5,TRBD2,CASSPSGGETQYF,TGTGCCAGCTCACCCAGCGGGGGAGAGACCCAGTACTTC
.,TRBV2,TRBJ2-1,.,CASSARGLYNEQFF,TGTGCCAGCAGTGCAAGGGGCCTGTACAATGAGCAGTTCTTC
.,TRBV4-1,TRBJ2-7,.,CASSQYKFDEQYF,TGCGCCAGCAGCCAATACAAGTTCGACGAGCAGTACTTC
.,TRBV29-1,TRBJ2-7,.,CSVGESYEQYF,TGCAGCGTTGGGGAGTCCTACGAGCAGTACTTC
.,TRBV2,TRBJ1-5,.,CASSDTGQSNQPQHF,TGTGCCAGCAGTGATACCGGACAGAGCAATCAGCCCCAGCATTTT
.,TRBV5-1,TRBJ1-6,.,CASSSQGSAYNSPLHF,TGCGCCAGCAGCTCACAGGGATCGGCCTATAATTCACCCCTCCACTTT
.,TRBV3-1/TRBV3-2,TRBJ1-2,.,CASSPISGGYCYTF,TGTGCCAGCAGCCCAATATCTGGGGGCTATTGCTACACCTTC
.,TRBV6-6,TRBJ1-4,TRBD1,CASSPGTGRGANEKLFF,TGTGCCAGCAGTCCCGGGACAGGGAGAGGAGCTAATGAAAAACTGTTTTTT
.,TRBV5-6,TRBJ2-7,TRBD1,CASSDLGQFYEQYF,TGTGCCAGCAGCGACTTGGGACAGTTCTACGAGCAGTACTTC
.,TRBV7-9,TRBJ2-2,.,CASSLVSSGGSKELFF,TGTGCCAGCAGCTTAGTGTCGTCCGGTGGGTCCAAGGAGCTGTTTTTT
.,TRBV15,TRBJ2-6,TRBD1,CATSRDRDPGANVLTF,TGTGCCACCAGCAGGGACAGGGATCCTGGGGCCAACGTCCTGACTTTC
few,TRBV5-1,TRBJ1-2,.,CASSLGSRAGIYGYTF,TGCGCCAGCAGCTTGGGCTCCAGGGCGGGGATCTATGGCTACACCTTC
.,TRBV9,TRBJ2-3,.,CASSVRSGGQDTQYF,TGTGCCAGCAGCGTACGGTCGGGGGGACAAGATACGCAGTATTTT
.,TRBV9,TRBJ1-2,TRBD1,CASSVRSTGGSGYTF,TGTGCCAGCAGCGTAAGGTCGACAGGGGGCAGTGGCTACACCTTC
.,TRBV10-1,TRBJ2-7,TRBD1,CASSESKPGQAGYEQYF,TGCGCCAGCAGTGAGTCCAAACCGGGACAGGCGGGATACGAGCAGTACTTC
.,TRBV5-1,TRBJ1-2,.,CASSLGQENYGYTF,TGCGCCAGCAGCTTGGGACAGGAGAACTATGGCTACACCTTC
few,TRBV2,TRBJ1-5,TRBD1,CASSEALGQGMQPQHF,TGTGCCAGCAGTGAAGCGCTTGGACAGGGTATGCAGCCCCAGCATTTT
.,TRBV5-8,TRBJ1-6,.,CASSYGVGGNSPLHF,TGTGCCAGCAGCTATGGGGTCGGGGGGAACTCACCCCTCCACTTT
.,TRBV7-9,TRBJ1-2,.,CASSLAGMLRGARGYTF,TGTGCCAGCAGCTTAGCTGGAATGCTGAGGGGCGCACGAGGCTACACCTTC
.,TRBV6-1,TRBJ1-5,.,CASSAVSGALSNQPQHF,TGTGCCAGCAGTGCCGTCTCGGGGGCCCTTAGCAATCAGCCCCAGCATTTT
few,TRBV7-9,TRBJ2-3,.,CASSLESWGTDTQYF,TGTGCCAGCAGCTTAGAGTCATGGGGCACAGATACGCAGTATTTT
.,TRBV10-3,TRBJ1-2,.,CAIRIQGANYGYTF,TGTGCCATCAGAATTCAGGGAGCTAACTATGGCTACACCTTC
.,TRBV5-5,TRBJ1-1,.,CASSSRGNTEAFF,TGTGCCAGCAGTAGTCGGGGGAACACTGAAGCTTTCTTT
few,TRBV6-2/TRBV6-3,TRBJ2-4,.,CASSYSGVLVRNIQYF,TGTGCCAGCAGTTACTCTGGAGTCCTCGTACGCAACATTCAGTACTTC
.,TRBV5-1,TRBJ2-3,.,CASSLGGTSTDTQYF,TGCGCCAGCTCCTTAGGGGGAACTAGCACAGATACGCAGTATTTT
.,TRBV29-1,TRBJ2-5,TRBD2,CSSTSGGALETQYF,TGCAGCTCGACTAGCGGGGGGGCCTTAGAGACCCAGTACTTC
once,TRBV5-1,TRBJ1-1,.,CASSTVTNTEAFF,TGCGCCAGCAGCACCGTTACAAACACTGAAGCTTTCTTT
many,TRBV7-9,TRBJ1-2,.,CASSTTALVHGYTF,TGTGCCAGCAGCACAACGGCCCTAGTTCATGGCTACACCTTC
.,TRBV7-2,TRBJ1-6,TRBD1,CASRRQGDWNSPLHF,TGTGCCAGCAGGCGACAGGGGGATTGGAATTCACCCCTCCACTTT
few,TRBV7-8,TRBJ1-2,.,CAAGVANYGYTF,TGTGCCGCCGGCGTAGCTAACTATGGCTACACCTTC
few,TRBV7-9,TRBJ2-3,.,CASSRGGDTQYF,TGTGCCAGCAGCCGGGGTGGGGATACGCAGTATTTT
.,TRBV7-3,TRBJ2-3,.,CASSPDPDTDTQYF,TGTGCCAGCAGCCCAGACCCGGACACAGATACGCAGTATTTT
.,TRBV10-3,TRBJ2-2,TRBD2,CAIMKTSGGADTGELFF,TGTGCCATCATGAAGACTAGCGGGGGGGCTGACACCGGGGAGCTGTTTTTT
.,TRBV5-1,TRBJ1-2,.,CASSLAPTTLGYTF,TGCGCCAGCAGCTTGGCTCCGACGACCTTGGGCTACACCTTC
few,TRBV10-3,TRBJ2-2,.,CAISEVPGPNTGELFF,TGTGCCATCAGTGAGGTCCCCGGGCCGAACACCGGGGAGCTGTTTTTT